The source of this T cell receptor beta chain is a study of blood T cell repertoires in COVID-19. Across the study: Acute and convalescent COVID-19 specimens originated in the United States, Italy and Spain. In each case, the material was cDNA or gDNA derived from T cells, B-cell-depleted T cells, or PBMCs.

Germline V gives CDR1 SGHRS, CDR2 YFSETQ. V dropped 3 bases and J dropped 1; count of bases not matched to a gene: 6. CDR3 length: 16 amino acids. Original analysis: The authors estimated nucleated cell counts from reference gene primer amplification. Only in-frame clones appear in the TCRdb table, and some are missing; sequencing was by immunoSEQ multiplex PCR. V and J calls plus clone size are reproduced from that table; the DNA served to infer D and trimming. In the table there are around 27,000 clones, about 94% of which are singletons. The source is a human donor with active COVID-19. The donor label of this sample is uncertain. Sequenced sample: peripheral blood. The chain employs TRBV5-1 and TRBJ2-5, with 10 bases fitting TRBD1. This CDR3 is CASSSGQGTIQETQYF. Written as DNA, the CDR3 is TGCGCCAGCAGCTCGGGACAGGGGACAATCCAAGAGACCCAGTACTTC.